One and the same sample provided the 18 T cell receptor beta chains below, sequenced in a study of cytomegalovirus exposure and HLA in healthy donors. Libraries were prepared by immunoSEQ multiplex PCR; TCRdb keeps only in-frame clonotypes and omits some of them. Counted here are fewer than 400,000 clones, just over 85% occurring once; the ten biggest clones make up 0.75% to 0.85%. Material for sequencing was PBMCs. Receptors were obtained from a woman younger than 30 in good health and CMV-seronegative.

This sequence joins TRBV4-1 and TRBJ2-5; 7 bases agree with TRBD1. Germline trimming cut 1 base from V and 3 bases from J; bases unmatched to any gene: 20. There are 20 residues in the CDR3. The germline CDR1 and CDR2 sequences are MGHRA and YSYEKL. The CDR3 DNA is TGCGCCAGCAGCCAAGGAGTTCGAGGCAGGGGGACCTTGGCGAAAGAGACCCAGTACTTC. It is translated as CASSQGVRGRGTLAKETQYF.

This clone was seen once. The CDR3 sequence: CATRGQGIRDEQFF. The CDR3 coding sequence is TGTGCCACCAGGGGACAGGGAATCAGGGATGAGCAGTTCTTC. The chain joins TRBV10-3 to TRBJ2-1; 9 bases line up with TRBD1. This CDR3 has 14 amino acids. From germline, CDR1 is ENHRY and CDR2 SYGVKD. After removal of 10 bases from V and 8 bases from J, the junction contained 12 bases not matched to a gene.

V is TRBV2 and J is TRBJ1-1, with 9 nucleotides matching TRBD1. The CDR3 has 14 residues. CDR1 and CDR2 from the germline V gene are SNHLY and FYNNEI. With 5 bases clipped from V and 4 bases from J, the junction kept 5 bases outside the gene matches. In DNA, the CDR3 is TGTGCCAGCAGTCGGGACAGGGCAGGCACTGAAGCTTTCTTT. This translates into CASSRDRAGTEAFF.

About this clone: Other DNA sequences from this sample encode an identical CDR3 as well. The gene calls are TRBV11-2 and TRBJ2-1; D possibly corresponds to TRBD2 (5 bases). The V end lost 0 bases, the J end lost 3 bases, and 9 bases lay between the germline ends. Germline V gene lookup returns CDR1 SGHAT and CDR2 FQNNGV. The CDR3 loop spans 15 amino acids. CDR3 in amino acids: CASSLDSSSYNEQFF. The DNA of the CDR3 is TGTGCCAGCAGCTTAGACTCTAGCAGCTACAATGAGCAGTTCTTC.

This clone showed up just a few times. The chain uses TRBV5-1 and TRBJ2-7; D unresolved. Germline V gene data show CDR1 as SGHRS and CDR2 as YFSETQ. The CDR3 runs 16 residues. V lost 6 bases, J lost 5 bases, and 24 bases lay in between. The CDR3 reads CASKYAQVTRNDEQYF. Written as DNA, the CDR3 is TGCGCCAGCAAGTATGCTCAGGTCACCAGAAATGACGAGCAGTACTTC.

The chain employs TRBV9 and TRBJ2-2; 7 positions agree with TRBD1. Germline lookup yields CDR1 SGDLS and CDR2 YYNGEE. The CDR3 extends over 16 amino acids. Trimming removed 1 base from V and 2 bases from J; junction bases left unmatched: 5. CDR3 DNA: TGTGCCAGCAGCGTATTGACAGGGTCTAACACCGGGGAGCTGTTTTTT. Amino acids: CASSVLTGSNTGELFF.

The chain has TRBV7-2 and TRBJ1-4; a weak D match, TRBD1 (5 bases). CDR3 length: 14 amino acids. V was clipped by 4 bases and J by 6 bases, with 12 bases between them. From germline, CDR1 is SGHTA and CDR2 FQGNSA. The CDR3 protein is CASSSTESHEKLFF. The CDR3 DNA reads TGTGCCAGCAGCTCGACAGAGTCCCATGAAAAACTGTTTTTT.

The CDR3 sequence is CATSRDLADEQFF. DNA of the CDR3: TGTGCCACCAGCAGAGACTTAGCTGATGAGCAGTTCTTC. The chain links TRBV15 to TRBJ2-1; D is ambiguous. V lost 0 bases, J lost 8 bases, and 8 bases lay in between. This CDR3 contains 13 residues. In germline, CDR1 is LNHNV, CDR2 YYDKDF (reference sequence).

The V call is TRBV5-4, the J call TRBJ1-2; D might be TRBD1 (6 bases). Trimming removed 4 bases from V and 5 bases from J, with 12 bases in between. The CDR3 is 13 amino acids. CDR1 is SGHNT, CDR2 YYREEE, per germline (reference sequence). The CDR3 DNA follows: TGTGCCAGCAGCACGGGCAGGGGTTATGGCTACACCTTC. Translating it yields CASSTGRGYGYTF.

The chain has TRBV5-1 and TRBJ2-1, with 10 nucleotides matching TRBD1. CDR1 is SGHRS, CDR2 YFSETQ, per germline. V trimming: 5 bases; J trimming: 2 bases; junction bases outside the gene matches: 4. This CDR3 has 15 residues. The CDR3 sequence is CASSRTGGAYNEQFF. CDR3 nucleotide sequence: TGCGCCAGCAGTAGGACAGGGGGGGCCTACAATGAGCAGTTCTTC.

This clone appeared a single time. The V gene is TRBV2, the J gene TRBJ2-7, with a weak D call TRBD2 (6 bases). V shed 7 bases and J shed 5 bases, with 18 bases lying between them. This CDR3 has 14 residues. The germline V gene has CDR1 SNHLY and CDR2 FYNNEI. The CDR3 loop is CASIRGRDSHEQYF. The CDR3 region has the DNA TGTGCCAGCATTCGGGGGAGAGACAGCCACGAGCAGTACTTC.

The J gene is TRBJ2-1, the V gene TRBV28; 12 nucleotides align to TRBD2. The trim removed 10 bases at V and 10 bases at J, leaving 17 bases unmatched. Germline lookup yields CDR1 MDHEN and CDR2 SYDVKM. The CDR3 sequence is 16 residues long. The CDR3 loop is CATSGVGAGTSGEQFF. The CDR3 DNA is TGTGCCACCTCAGGGGTAGGGGCCGGGACTAGCGGGGAGCAGTTCTTC.

The rearrangement uses TRBV6-5 and TRBJ1-1, with D perhaps matching TRBD1 (5 bases). This CDR3 has 11 residues. Germline CDR1 reads MNHEY; CDR2 reads SVGAGI. V lost 2 bases and J lost 9, with 7 bases in between. The DNA of the CDR3 is TGTGCCAGCAGTTACAAGGGGAAAGCTTTCTTT. The encoded protein is CASSYKGKAFF.

With regard to this clone: This CDR3 is also generated by other DNA sequences in the sample. This chain connects TRBV4-1 to TRBJ2-7; 10 positions agree with TRBD2. After removal of 4 bases from V and 1 base from J, the junction contained 4 bases not matched to a gene. This CDR3 is built from 15 residues. The germline V gene has CDR1 MGHRA and CDR2 YSYEKL. CDR3 in DNA: TGCGCCAGCAGCCCTATAGCGGGAGGTTCCTACGAGCAGTACTTC. It specifies CASSPIAGGSYEQYF.

Comments on this clone: One end of the junction fails to match germline, which may point to a read error. The chain links TRBV7-7 to TRBJ2-5; TRBD2 matches 8 bases. CDR1 and CDR2 from the germline V gene are SSHAT and FNYEAQ (reference sequence). The CDR3 sequence is 14 residues long. The CDR3 DNA reads TGTGCTAGCAGCTCTGAGCGGGAGTCAAAGACCCAGTACTTC. As protein: CASSSERESKTQYF.

The CDR3 DNA reads TGTGCCAGCAGCCCCTCGGGGACAGGAGCCTACGAGCAGTACTTC. It specifies CASSPSGTGAYEQYF. The V and J genes are TRBV7-9 and TRBJ2-7; TRBD1 aligns across 8 bases. CDR1 SEHNR and CDR2 FQNEAQ come from the germline V gene (reference sequence). The CDR3 is made up of 15 amino acids. The junction had 8 bases not matched to a gene; V was cut back by 5 bases and J by 2 bases.

CDR3 sequence: CASSPNRGFNQPQHF. Written as DNA, the CDR3 is TGTGCCAGCTCACCAAACAGGGGATTTAATCAGCCCCAGCATTTT. This chain links TRBV18 with TRBJ1-5; 7 bases match TRBD1. V was clipped by 2 bases and J by 4 bases; unmatched bases: 5. Germline V gene sequence: CDR1 KGHSH, CDR2 LQKENI. The CDR3 sequence is 15 residues long.

The chain has TRBV9 and TRBJ1-4; D not certain. Germline-derived CDR1 and CDR2 are SGDLS and YYNGEE. This CDR3 contains 16 residues. The V end was cut by 0 bases, the J end by 4 bases, with 13 bases between. In DNA form, the CDR3 reads TGTGCCAGCAGCGTAGGTATTGACACTTTTAATGAAAAACTGTTTTTT. This gives the protein CASSVGIDTFNEKLFF.